The present TCR beta chain was sequenced within a study of blood T cell repertoires in COVID-19. CDR3 size: 11 residues. Some clones are missing from TCRdb's copy, which holds only in-frame ones; the method was immunoSEQ multiplex PCR. Among about 89,000 clones listed, roughly 80% were seen once. The TCR comes from a woman older than 75 with acute or convalescent COVID-19. The specimen was peripheral blood. The rearrangement joins TRBV21-1 to TRBJ2-3; TRBD2, as called in the table, went unchecked against the DNA. TRBV21-1 has pseudogene status. The CDR3 region has the DNA TGTGCCAGCACCCCGGCAGATACGCAGTATTTT. It encodes CASTPADTQYF.